These 20 T cell receptor beta chains came from one sample sequenced in a study of CD8 T cells in Susac syndrome. Reverse transcription of roughly 0.45 to 1 ug RNA was performed with random hexamers. TCRdb re-analysed the immunoSEQ multiplex PCR reads in MiXCR, keeping a single row per CDR3 protein. Altogether approximately 120,000 distinct CDR3 sequences are present, about 96% being singletons, with the ten largest covering around 0.1%. What was sequenced was CD4+ T cells from PBMCs. The receptors derive from a human donor in good health.

The rearrangement links TRBV6-5 to TRBJ2-3; D gene unclear. Germline CDR1 reads MNHEY; CDR2 reads SVGAGI. The CDR3 totals 13 residues. Trimming took 4 bases from V and 6 from J, leaving 11 bases between them. The CDR3 DNA sequence: TGTGCCAGCAGTTTGTACAGTGCGGATACGCAGTATTTT. It encodes CASSLYSADTQYF.

This chain uses TRBV12-3 or TRBV12-4 with TRBJ2-5; D uncertain. Trimming stripped 2 bases from V and 3 bases from J, with 7 bases between. The CDR3 covers 13 residues. The CDR3 sequence: CASSLIGEETQYF. The CDR3, as DNA: TGTGCCAGCAGTTTAATAGGAGAAGAGACCCAGTACTTC.

This CDR3 is CASTDTNYGYTF. The CDR3 coding sequence is TGTGCCAGCACTGACACTAACTATGGCTACACCTTC. The rearrangement uses TRBV3-1 and TRBJ1-2; D unresolved. The germline V gene encodes CDR1 LGHDT and CDR2 YNNKEL (reference sequence). The V end was cut by 7 bases, the J end by 0 bases, with 6 bases between. This CDR3 comprises 12 residues.

The V gene is TRBV28, the J gene TRBJ2-7; perhaps TRBD1 as D (5 bases). V lost 8 bases, J lost 3 bases, and 5 bases lay in between. The CDR3 totals 10 residues. Germline values: CDR1 MDHEN, CDR2 SYDVKM. The CDR3 bases are TGTGCCAGCGGACACTACGAGCAGTACTTC. Amino acid sequence: CASGHYEQYF.

V gene TRBV6-6 combines with J gene TRBJ1-3; D call uncertain. Germline CDR1 reads MNHNY; CDR2 reads SVGAGI (reference sequence). There are 15 residues in the CDR3. V dropped 1 base and J dropped 2 bases, with 9 bases sitting between them. The CDR3: CASSYYSEAGNTIYF. The CDR3 nucleotides are TGTGCCAGCAGTTACTATTCAGAGGCTGGAAACACCATATATTTT.

The chain combines TRBV7-2 with TRBJ2-5; no definite D call. Germline V gives CDR1 SGHTA, CDR2 FQGNSA. The V gene lost 6 bases and the J gene lost 5 bases, with 10 bases spanning the gap. The CDR3 sequence is 12 residues long. CDR3 sequence (DNA): TGTGCCAGCAGGGTCGCCGGCGAGACCCAGTACTTC. Translation gives CASRVAGETQYF.

The chain combines TRBV9 with TRBJ2-5, with D unresolved. Germline loops: CDR1 SGDLS, CDR2 YYNGEE. Trimming removed 2 bases from V and 9 bases from J, with 14 bases in between. This CDR3 has 13 amino acids. For the CDR3, the DNA is TGTGCCAGCAGCGTGGGCCCAACTTCGGCCCAGTACTTC. It is translated as CASSVGPTSAQYF.

The chain combines TRBV3-1 with TRBJ1-1; a possible D gene is TRBD1 (5 bases). The length of the CDR3 is 14 residues. Germline V CDR1 and CDR2: LGHDT, YNNKEL (reference sequence). Trimming took 0 bases from V and 5 from J, leaving 10 bases between them. The CDR3 DNA is TGTGCCAGCAGCCAAGATAAGGGGCAGACTGAAGCTTTCTTT. This encodes CASSQDKGQTEAFF.

This clonotype was counted a single time. The J gene is TRBJ1-2, the V gene TRBV3-1, with D unclear. This CDR3 comprises 14 residues. Germline assignment: CDR1 LGHDT and CDR2 YNNKEL (reference sequence). V was clipped by 1 base and J by 0 bases, with 6 bases between them. Here the CDR3 reads CASSQGFSNYGYTF. The CDR3 nucleotides are TGTGCCAGCAGCCAAGGGTTTTCTAACTATGGCTACACCTTC.

The CDR3 bases are TGTGCCAGCAGTGTAGAGGACCAAAACATTCAGTACTTC. As protein: CASSVEDQNIQYF. The rearrangement joins TRBV2 to TRBJ2-4; D is uncertain. Germline V CDR1 and CDR2: SNHLY, FYNNEI. Trimming removed 4 bases from V and 5 bases from J, with 9 bases in between. This CDR3 has 13 residues.

The genes are TRBV25-1 and TRBJ1-1; D unresolved. Per germline, CDR1 MGHDK and CDR2 SYGVNS. This CDR3 region has 13 residues. V was cut by 2 bases and J by 4 bases, with 8 bases left in between. The CDR3 region has the DNA TGTGCCAGCAGTGAACCCGGTTTCACTGAAGCTTTCTTT. It encodes CASSEPGFTEAFF.

The J gene is TRBJ2-7, the V gene TRBV20-1; 7 nucleotides match TRBD2. The CDR3 spans 14 residues. The germline gives CDR1 DFQATT, CDR2 SNEGSKA (reference sequence). Trimming removed 2 bases from V and 5 bases from J; junction bases left unmatched: 9. The CDR3 sequence: CSARSGGGSDEQYF. The CDR3 DNA is TGCAGTGCTAGATCTGGGGGGGGGAGCGACGAGCAGTACTTC.

This chain links TRBV4-2 with TRBJ2-5, with 10 bases identical to TRBD2. CDR3 length: 18 amino acids. V dropped 1 base and J dropped 2; count of bases not matched to a gene: 10. Germline loops: CDR1 LGHNA, CDR2 YNFKEQ. CDR3 sequence reads: CASSQAGASGSRQETQYF. As DNA, the CDR3 is TGTGCCAGCAGCCAAGCTGGGGCTAGCGGGAGTCGGCAAGAGACCCAGTACTTC.

This chain connects TRBV29-1 to TRBJ2-7; D gene ambiguous. The CDR3 spans 12 residues. CDR1 is SQVTM and CDR2 is ANQGSEA in the germline V gene. Deletions cut 4 bases from V and 2 bases from J, with 9 bases between. In DNA form, the CDR3 reads TGCAGCGTTGGTAACAGCCCCTACGAGCAGTACTTC. This translates into CSVGNSPYEQYF.

The rearrangement links TRBV24-1 to TRBJ2-1; D gene ambiguous. The CDR3 totals 16 residues. CDR1 and CDR2 (germline): KGHDR, SFDVKD. Trimming removed 4 bases from V and 0 bases from J, with 12 bases in between. The DNA for the CDR3 is TGTGCCACCAGTGACGAGGTGTTGAGCTCCTACAATGAGCAGTTCTTC. Translating it yields CATSDEVLSSYNEQFF.

The V call is TRBV6-1, the J call TRBJ2-5, with D unresolved. CDR3 length: 15 residues. V was shortened by 1 base and J by 5 bases, with 14 bases between the two germline ends. Per germline, CDR1 MNHNS and CDR2 SASEGT. Here the CDR3 reads CASSEGELGRETQYF. For the CDR3, the DNA is TGTGCCAGCAGTGAAGGCGAGCTGGGCCGGGAGACCCAGTACTTC.

The CDR3 region is CASTGRQPYEQYF. DNA of the CDR3: TGTGCCAGCACTGGCAGGCAGCCCTACGAGCAGTACTTC. This sequence joins TRBV7-9 and TRBJ2-7, with D hard to call. CDR3 size: 13 residues. The germline V gene encodes CDR1 SEHNR and CDR2 FQNEAQ (reference sequence). Trimming removed 7 bases from V and 2 bases from J, with 12 bases in between.

The chain uses TRBV30 and TRBJ1-3; D remains ambiguous. The CDR3 consists of 13 residues. V was pared by 5 bases and J by 0 bases, with 8 bases between. Germline loops: CDR1 GTSNPN, CDR2 SVGIG (reference sequence). The CDR3 is CAWSPHSGNTIYF. In nucleotides, the CDR3 is TGTGCCTGGTCACCCCACTCTGGAAACACCATATATTTT.

This chain connects TRBV28 to TRBJ2-2, with D maybe TRBD1 (6 bases). Trimming pared 9 bases from V and 11 bases from J, leaving 16 bases between. This CDR3 comprises 12 residues. Germline V gene data show CDR1 as MDHEN and CDR2 as SYDVKM. CDR3 in amino acids: CASCVLDSELFF. The CDR3 DNA reads TGTGCCAGTTGCGTGCTGGACAGTGAGCTGTTTTTT.

This rearrangement joins TRBV23-1 to TRBJ1-4, with no clear D. TRBV23-1 falls under the ORF class, with uncertain function. The CDR3 is 15 residues long. Trimming took off 8 bases at V and 0 bases at J, with 13 bases between the two ends. This chain's CDR3 is CASRDEAATNEKLFF. The CDR3 region has the DNA TGCGCCAGCCGCGATGAAGCAGCAACTAATGAAAAACTGTTTTTT.